Following are 27 T cell receptor beta chains from one sample sequenced in a study of cytomegalovirus exposure and HLA in healthy donors. The PCR ran on 60 Vbeta and 13 Jbeta primers. Only in-frame clones appear in the TCRdb table, and some are missing; sequencing was by immunoSEQ multiplex PCR. The repertoire holds nearly 200,000 clones, with 82% as singletons. The sample comprised PBMCs. The receptors here all came from a boy aged 2 to 10 in good health and CMV-seronegative.

The chain is built from TRBV5-6 and TRBJ1-2, with TRBD1 matching 9 bases. J gave up 8 bases and V 4 bases, and 12 bases lay outside the gene matches. This CDR3 region has 15 residues. Germline V gene sequence: CDR1 SGHDT, CDR2 YYEEEE. CDR3 DNA: TGTGCCAGCAGCGGCCGGGACAGGGCGGTTCGGGGCTACACCTTC. Translated: CASSGRDRAVRGYTF.

This chain joins TRBV6-6 and TRBJ2-3; 10 bases map to TRBD2. The ends lost 10 bases at V and 3 bases at J; junction bases unmatched: 7. The V gene's germline CDR1 is MNHNY and CDR2 SVGAGI (reference sequence). The CDR3 length is 14 residues. CDR3 loop: CATTLAGVTDTQYF. CDR3 bases: TGTGCCACGACGCTAGCGGGGGTGACAGATACGCAGTATTTT.

Comment on this clone: The same CDR3 is also encoded by other DNA sequences in this sample. The rearrangement joins TRBV2 to TRBJ2-3; 16 nucleotides align to TRBD2. This CDR3 comprises 18 residues. Germline CDR1 SNHLY, CDR2 FYNNEI. The trim removed 6 bases at V and 6 bases at J, leaving 12 bases unmatched. CDR3: CASRRHGTSGGVADTQYF. The DNA of the CDR3 is TGTGCCAGCAGGAGACATGGGACTAGCGGGGGGGTGGCGGATACGCAGTATTTT.

The rearrangement links TRBV5-6 to TRBJ2-1; 8 bases are shared with TRBD2. The ends lost 2 bases at V and 4 bases at J; junction bases unmatched: 5. Germline V gives CDR1 SGHDT, CDR2 YYEEEE. This CDR3 is built from 15 residues. The CDR3 bases are TGTGCCAGCAGCTTAGTCGAGCGGGGGTACAATGAGCAGTTCTTC. Translation gives CASSLVERGYNEQFF.

The V and J genes are TRBV7-3 and TRBJ1-2; weak D call: TRBD1 (6 bases). CDR3 size: 13 residues. Germline V gene lookup returns CDR1 SGHTA and CDR2 FQGTGA. Trimming removed 2 bases from V and 8 bases from J, with 12 bases in between. CDR3 in DNA: TGTGCCAGCAGCTTAGTCGGCAGGGGAGGCTACACCTTC. Residues: CASSLVGRGGYTF.

The chain joins TRBV18 to TRBJ2-7; D remains unclear. V was cut by 0 bases and J by 3 bases, with 6 bases left in between. CDR1 is KGHSH and CDR2 is LQKENI in the germline V gene. The length of the CDR3 is 13 residues. Written as DNA, the CDR3 is TGTGCCAGCTCACCACCCCCTAGCTACGAGCAGTACTTC. Translation: CASSPPPSYEQYF. Using reference TRBV18 and TRBJ2-7 for the parts outside the CDR3, the full variable domain is NAGVMQNPRHLVRRRGQEARLRCSPMKGHSHVYWYRQLPEEGLKFMVYLQKENIIDESGMPKERFSAEFPKEGPSILRIQQVVRGDSAAYFCASSPPPSYEQYFGPGTRLTVT.

The gene calls are TRBV19 and TRBJ1-2; D uncertain. The germline V gene has CDR1 LNHDA and CDR2 SQIVND (reference sequence). The CDR3 runs to 14 residues. Trimming left V 5 bases short and J 5 bases short, with 15 bases between. The CDR3 DNA reads TGTGCCAGTAGTCTCCAAGAGGCCCTTTATGGCTACACCTTC. This codes for CASSLQEALYGYTF.

The chain couples TRBV5-4 to TRBJ1-4; 8 bases match TRBD1. V trimming: 4 bases; J trimming: 5 bases; junction bases outside the gene matches: 4. CDR1 and CDR2 from the germline V gene are SGHNT and YYREEE (reference sequence). The CDR3 covers 14 residues. The chain's CDR3 is CASSPGQGNEKLFF. CDR3 DNA sequence: TGTGCCAGCAGCCCAGGACAGGGCAATGAAAAACTGTTTTTT.

The chain employs TRBV18 and TRBJ1-5, with TRBD1 matching over 7 bases. The junction had 6 bases not matched to a gene; V was cut back by 5 bases and J by 2 bases. The V gene's germline CDR1 is KGHSH and CDR2 LQKENI. CDR3 length: 15 amino acids. CDR3 sequence (DNA): TGTGCCAGCTCATTCCGTGGACAGGGCAATCAGCCCCAGCATTTT. It codes for CASSFRGQGNQPQHF.

Here the CDR3 DNA reads TGTGCCAGCAGCCAAGGGGGCGGCGTTGGCTACACCTTC. Protein sequence: CASSQGGGVGYTF. V usage is TRBV14 and J usage is TRBJ1-2, with a tentative D call TRBD1 (5 bases). The CDR3 has 13 residues. V was pared by 1 base and J by 7 bases, with 10 bases between. Germline V gives CDR1 SGHDN, CDR2 FVKESK.

This clone was seen only once. The rearrangement uses TRBV5-1 and TRBJ1-2; TRBD1 matches at 9 bases. CDR1 and CDR2 (germline): SGHRS, YFSETQ. Germline trimming cut 3 bases from V and 3 bases from J; bases unmatched to any gene: 9. The CDR3 contains 16 residues. The CDR3 nucleotides are TGCGCCAGCAGCTGGACAACAGGGGGCGCGCACTATGGCTACACCTTC. As protein: CASSWTTGGAHYGYTF.

The CDR3 sequence is CASSTGQGPYGYTF. The CDR3 nucleotides read TGTGCCAGCAGTACTGGACAGGGGCCGTATGGCTACACCTTC. The V gene is TRBV6-5, the J gene TRBJ1-2; 9 positions match TRBD1. The V gene's germline CDR1 is MNHEY and CDR2 SVGAGI. The CDR3 extends over 14 amino acids. Unmatched junction bases numbered 6, after V lost 5 bases and J lost 5 bases.

The J gene is TRBJ2-3, the V gene TRBV5-6, with 7 bases that match TRBD1. The CDR3 runs 14 residues. Germline V CDR1 and CDR2: SGHDT, YYEEEE. V lost 3 bases and J lost 3; bases outside the gene matches: 4. The CDR3 region has the DNA TGTGCCAGCAGCTACCTGACAGGGACAGATACGCAGTATTTT. It codes for CASSYLTGTDTQYF.

The chain couples TRBV2 to TRBJ2-2; the D is unclear. The CDR3 loop spans 16 amino acids. Germline CDR1 is SNHLY and CDR2 is FYNNEI. V lost 2 bases to trimming and J lost 1 base, with 11 bases between them. DNA for the CDR3: TGTGCCAGCAGTGAATATTGGCGACTGAACACCGGGGAGCTGTTTTTT. Encoded protein: CASSEYWRLNTGELFF. Drawing the rest from reference TRBV2 and TRBJ2-2, the complete variable domain is EPEVTQTPSHQVTQMGQEVILRCVPISNHLYFYWYRQILGQKVEFLVSFYNNEISEKSEIFDDQFSVERPDGSNFTLKIRSTKLEDSAMYFCASSEYWRLNTGELFFGEGSRLTVL.

This chain links TRBV7-8 with TRBJ1-2; the match to TRBD1 covers 9 bases. Germline CDR1 reads SGHVS; CDR2 reads FQNEAQ. V was clipped by 1 base and J by 6 bases; unmatched bases: 18. The CDR3 consists of 19 residues. The CDR3: CASSLGRGGTGTVIDGYTF. As DNA, the CDR3 is TGTGCCAGCAGCTTAGGAAGAGGAGGGACAGGGACGGTGATCGATGGCTACACCTTC.

The V gene is TRBV6-6, the J gene TRBJ1-6; a weak D match, TRBD1 (6 bases). Germline CDR1 and CDR2: MNHNY and SVGAGI (reference sequence). With 0 bases removed from V and 10 bases from J, the gap between germline ends came to 10 bases. The CDR3 consists of 14 residues. The CDR3 is CASSYSDSRSPLHF. The CDR3 nucleotides are TGTGCCAGCAGTTACTCGGACAGCAGATCACCCCTCCACTTT.

The chain carries TRBV7-2 and TRBJ2-1; TRBD2 matches 10 bases. Per the germline V gene, CDR1 is SGHTA and CDR2 is FQGNSA. This CDR3 spans 15 amino acids. J lost 1 base, V lost 4 bases, and 1 base had no gene match. The CDR3 loop is CASSSLAGSYNEQFF. CDR3 bases: TGTGCCAGCAGCTCACTAGCGGGGTCCTACAATGAGCAGTTCTTC.

For the CDR3, the DNA is TGTGCCAGCAGTGAATTAGCTCGACCGCGGACTTACGAGCAGTACTTC. It translates to CASSELARPRTYEQYF. This chain joins TRBV2 and TRBJ2-7; tentative D call: TRBD2 (5 bases). V dropped 2 bases and J dropped 4 bases, with 18 bases sitting between them. Germline CDR1 is SNHLY and CDR2 is FYNNEI. The CDR3 is made up of 16 amino acids.

This clone occurred once. The rearrangement links TRBV6-1 to TRBJ1-5; 7 bases fit TRBD1. CDR1 and CDR2 from the germline V gene are MNHNS and SASEGT. CDR3 size: 19 residues. Trimming removed 3 bases from V and 2 bases from J; junction bases left unmatched: 16. CDR3 loop: CASSDIAGGKNFGNQPQHF. The CDR3 DNA follows: TGTGCCAGCAGTGATATAGCAGGGGGGAAGAATTTCGGCAATCAGCCCCAGCATTTT.

The genes are TRBV21-1 and TRBJ1-2; the D call TRBD1 from the table was never checked on the DNA. TRBV21-1 is labeled a pseudogene. The CDR3 length is 15 residues. CDR3 protein: CASSKGQGWVYGYTF. CDR3 bases: TGTGCCAGCAGCAAAGGACAAGGTTGGGTCTATGGCTACACCTTC.

This clone showed up just once. The genes are TRBV19 and TRBJ2-1; 12 bases are a match to TRBD2. Looked up from germline, CDR1 is LNHDA and CDR2 is SQIVND (reference sequence). The junction had 8 bases not matched to a gene; V was cut back by 2 bases and J by 9 bases. The CDR3 runs 16 residues. CDR3 bases: TGTGCCAGTAGTATACCCCTAGCGGGGGGGCCGGGTGAGCAGTTCTTC. Its protein product is CASSIPLAGGPGEQFF. Full variable domain (missing parts from reference TRBV19 and TRBJ2-1): DGGITQSPKYLFRKEGQNVTLSCEQNLNHDAMYWYRQDPGQGLRLIYYSQIVNDFQKGDIAEGYSVSREKKESFPLTVTSAQKNPTAFYLCASSIPLAGGPGEQFFGPGTRLTVL.

V is TRBV5-1 and J is TRBJ2-3; the D is unclear. V lost 2 bases and J lost 5, with 12 bases in between. Germline lookup yields CDR1 SGHRS and CDR2 YFSETQ. This CDR3 has 14 residues. The CDR3 region is CASSFGSSGDTQYF. CDR3 nucleotide sequence: TGCGCCAGCAGCTTTGGTTCGTCCGGAGATACGCAGTATTTT.

This clone was recorded a few times. This chain links TRBV5-1 with TRBJ2-3; 9 bases fit TRBD2. This CDR3 contains 16 residues. J lost 3 bases, V lost 0 bases, and 5 bases had no gene match. CDR1 SGHRS and CDR2 YFSETQ come from the germline V gene. Here the CDR3 reads CASSLDLAGTTDTQYF. For the CDR3, the DNA is TGCGCCAGCAGCTTGGACCTAGCGGGGACTACAGATACGCAGTATTTT. The full variable domain, with the rest looked up from reference TRBV5-1 and TRBJ2-3, is KAGVTQTPRYLIKTRGQQVTLSCSPISGHRSVSWYQQTPGQGLQFLFEYFSETQRNKGNFPGRFSGRQFSNSRSEMNVSTLELGDSALYLCASSLDLAGTTDTQYFGPGTRLTVL.

The genes are TRBV16 and TRBJ1-1; D remains ambiguous. V lost 4 bases and J lost 1, with 10 bases in between. The germline gives CDR1 KGHSY, CDR2 FQNENV. This CDR3 spans 14 amino acids. CDR3 in DNA: TGTGCCAGCAGCCCGGTACTGAGGAACACTGAAGCTTTCTTT. It yields the protein CASSPVLRNTEAFF.

With regard to this clone: An end of the junction differs from the germline gene, which may be a read error. CDR3 amino acids: CALAKGVIF. The DNA for the CDR3 is TGTGCCCTCGCCAAGGGGGTTATCTTT. This rearrangement joins TRBV11-3 to TRBJ1-1, with D perhaps matching TRBD1 (6 bases). CDR1 is SGHNT and CDR2 is YENEEA in the germline V gene. The length of the CDR3 is 9 residues. The full variable domain, completed using reference TRBV11-3 and TRBJ1-1, is EAGVVQSPRYKIIEKKQPVAFWCNPISGHNTLYWYLQNLGQGPELLIRYENEEAVDDSQLPKDRFSAERLKGVDSTLKIQPAELGDSAVYLCALAKGVIFGQGTRLTVV.

This chain joins TRBV30 and TRBJ2-5; 10 nucleotides line up with TRBD2. TRBJ2-7 explains the end of the DNA better; the J call may be wrong. The CDR3 totals 15 residues. Looked up from germline, CDR1 is GTSNPN and CDR2 is SVGIG (reference sequence). The CDR3 coding sequence is TGTGCCTGGCCATCCGGGACTAGCGTACCCTACGAGCAGTACTTC. Its translation is CAWPSGTSVPYEQYF.

The rearrangement uses TRBV11-3 and TRBJ2-3; 16 nucleotides agree with TRBD2. CDR3 length: 17 amino acids. Trimming removed 5 bases from V and 4 bases from J; junction bases left unmatched: 6. The germline V gene encodes CDR1 SGHNT and CDR2 YENEEA. As DNA, the CDR3 is TGTGCCAGCAGCCCAGGGACTAGCGGGGGGGCCCCAGATACGCAGTATTTT. It specifies CASSPGTSGGAPDTQYF.